The 16 T cell receptor beta chains below were found in one sample sequenced in a study of T cell clusters in autoimmune cytopenias. TRB amplification used 250 ng of peripheral blood genomic DNA. TRB rearrangements were amplified by touch-down multiplex PCR with mixed TRB-A/B primers. TCRdb reprocessed the multiplex PCR reads and keeps a single row for each CDR3 protein, giving no DNA. The listing contains under 9,500 distinct CDR3 sequences. The sample was peripheral blood. These receptors were obtained from a human donor with an autoimmune cytopenia or autoimmune hepatitis (not recorded which).

The rearrangement links TRBV9 to TRBJ1-2. The CDR3 is 14 residues long. Germline assignment: CDR1 SGDLS and CDR2 YYNGEE. CDR3: CASSVSQAADGYTF.

The V call is TRBV7-2, the J call TRBJ2-7; the TCRdb D gene call, TRBD2, has no DNA to confirm it. CDR1 is SGHTA and CDR2 is FQGNSA in the germline V gene. The CDR3 sequence is 16 residues long. The CDR3 is CASSLTRLAGDYEQYF.

J is TRBJ1-1 and V is TRBV18. This CDR3 is 15 amino acids long. Germline lookup yields CDR1 KGHSH and CDR2 LQKENI. The CDR3 sequence is CASSPNRGDGTEAFF.

The CDR3 sequence: CSGWGPTPNSNQPQHF. The chain uses TRBV20-1 and TRBJ1-5; the TCRdb D gene call, TRBD1, has no DNA to confirm it. This CDR3 is 16 amino acids long. Germline CDR1 DFQATT, CDR2 SNEGSKA (reference sequence).

This rearrangement joins TRBV5-6 to TRBJ2-5; TCRdb indicates TRBD2, and absent DNA this call remains unverified. The CDR3 covers 15 residues. CDR1 is SGHDT and CDR2 is YYEEEE in the germline V gene. CDR3 sequence reads: CASSSGLVGGETQYF.

The chain couples TRBV4-3 to TRBJ1-1. The germline V gene has CDR1 LGHNA and CDR2 YSLEER. The CDR3 runs 18 residues. The CDR3 loop reads CASSQDPTPTMMNTEAFF.

The chain combines TRBV11-2 with TRBJ1-5. The CDR3 is 13 residues long. The germline V gene has CDR1 SGHAT and CDR2 FQNNGV. This chain's CDR3 is CASKKGSNQPQHF.

The chain carries TRBV12-3 or TRBV12-4 and TRBJ2-1; the D gene TCRdb calls, TRBD1, cannot be checked with no DNA. The CDR3 runs to 13 residues. Here the CDR3 reads CASSGGTVNEQFF.

Its frequency marks this clonotype as medium-sized. The chain uses TRBV7-2 and TRBJ2-1; TCRdb calls TRBD1, which cannot be checked without DNA. The germline CDR1 and CDR2 sequences are SGHTA and FQGNSA. The CDR3 has 13 amino acids. The CDR3: CASSLIPGEEQFF.

The J gene is TRBJ2-3, the V gene TRBV6-2 or TRBV6-3; TCRdb designates TRBD1, a call that cannot be tested without DNA. This CDR3 contains 14 residues. Germline CDR1 and CDR2: MNHEY and SVGEGT. The CDR3: CASRNTGSTDTQYF.

The J gene is TRBJ1-5, the V gene TRBV24-1; the TCRdb D gene call, TRBD1, has no DNA to confirm it. This CDR3 is built from 16 residues. Germline CDR1 is KGHDR and CDR2 is SFDVKD. The CDR3 sequence is CATSGRTGNSNQPQHF.

This clonotype ranks as medium-sized in terms of frequency. The chain combines TRBV20-1 with TRBJ1-6. CDR1 and CDR2 from the germline V gene are DFQATT and SNEGSKA (reference sequence). The CDR3 loop spans 15 amino acids. The CDR3: CSARARTTNNSPLHF.

This clonotype is medium-sized by frequency. This sequence joins TRBV27 and TRBJ1-5; TCRdb proposes TRBD1, but this gene call is untestable without DNA. The CDR3 extends over 15 amino acids. Looked up from germline, CDR1 is MNHEY and CDR2 is SMNVEV (reference sequence). CDR3 region: CASRPGTGGNQPQHF.

The rearrangement joins TRBV20-1 to TRBJ2-5; the TCRdb call, TRBD2, lacks DNA for checking. This CDR3 has 13 residues. Germline CDR1 DFQATT, CDR2 SNEGSKA (reference sequence). The CDR3 protein is CSARPTTKETQYF.

V is TRBV27 and J is TRBJ2-7; TCRdb indicates TRBD1, and absent DNA this call remains unverified. The CDR3 is made up of 17 amino acids. The V gene's germline CDR1 is MNHEY and CDR2 SMNVEV (reference sequence). The CDR3 protein is CASRVGQSRAGGVEQYF.

This chain joins TRBV5-1 and TRBJ2-2; TCRdb's D call, TRBD1, is unchecked because there is no DNA. The V gene's germline CDR1 is SGHRS and CDR2 YFSETQ. This CDR3 is built from 15 residues. CDR3 protein: CASSTLDRGTGELFF.